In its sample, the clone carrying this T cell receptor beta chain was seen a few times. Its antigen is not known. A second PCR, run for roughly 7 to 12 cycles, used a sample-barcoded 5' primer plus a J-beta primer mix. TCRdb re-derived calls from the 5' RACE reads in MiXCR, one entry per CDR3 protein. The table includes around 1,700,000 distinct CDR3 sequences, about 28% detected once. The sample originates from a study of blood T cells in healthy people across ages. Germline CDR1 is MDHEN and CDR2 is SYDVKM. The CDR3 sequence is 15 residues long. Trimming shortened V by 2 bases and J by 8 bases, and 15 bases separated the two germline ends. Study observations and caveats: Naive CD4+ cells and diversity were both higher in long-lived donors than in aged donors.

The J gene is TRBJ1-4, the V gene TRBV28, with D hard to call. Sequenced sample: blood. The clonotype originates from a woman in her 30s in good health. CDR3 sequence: CASSLRTDLGEKLFF. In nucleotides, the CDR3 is TGTGCCAGCAGTTTAAGGACGGATTTGGGAGAAAAACTGTTTTTT. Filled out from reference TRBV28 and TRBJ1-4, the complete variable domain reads DVKVTQSSRYLVKRTGEKVFLECVQDMDHENMFWYRQDPGLGLRLIYFSYDVKMKEKGDIPEGYSVSREKKERFSLILESASTNQTSMYLCASSLRTDLGEKLFFGSGTQLSVL.